This T cell receptor (beta chain) came from a study of T cells after yellow fever vaccination. This clonotype came up many times. Via MiXCR, TCRdb re-called the 5' RACE reads, giving one row per CDR3 protein. Among 170,000 or so distinct CDR3 sequences listed, about 6% were seen once. Trimming shortened V by 6 bases and J by 1 base, and 12 bases separated the two germline ends. The CDR3 has 14 amino acids. The V gene's germline CDR1 is MDHEN and CDR2 SYDVKM. Sequences were derived from CD4+ T cells sorted from PBMCs, sampled on the day of the first yellow fever vaccination. The sequence came from a young man who received the YFV17D yellow fever vaccine. This chain joins TRBV28 and TRBJ1-1; possible D gene TRBD1, 5 bases. The CDR3 spells CASRRMGTNTEAFF. CDR3 sequence (DNA): TGTGCCAGCAGACGAATGGGGACGAACACTGAAGCTTTCTTT.